This T cell receptor beta chain comes out of a study of early T cells in non-severe SARS-CoV-2 infection. Whole-study context: Chains were not paired, and sequencing was done on bulk RNA from unsorted whole blood.

Germline V gives CDR1 SQVTM, CDR2 ANQGSEA. The CDR3 covers 12 residues. This clonotype appeared once. Its antigen is as yet unknown. Since a much larger clone is just one base distant, this may be a read error. Findings and caveats of the study: CD4 and private specificities were missed by VDJdb matching, which favored anti-spike CD8 responses.

Individual cDNA molecules were tagged with unique molecular identifiers, the study reported. TCRdb reprocessed the 5' RACE reads with MiXCR, giving one entry per CDR3 protein. The sample holds 35,000 to 40,000 distinct CDR3 sequences, 5.5% to 6.5% seen once. This TCR was sampled from an adult who was a healthcare worker with PCR-confirmed SARS-CoV-2 infection or an uninfected control (not recorded which). The specimen was whole blood. The rearrangement uses TRBV29-1 and TRBJ1-1; D unclear. CDR3 loop: CSVEDGYTKAFF. Written as DNA, the CDR3 is TGCAGCGTTGAGGACGGATACACTAAAGCTTTCTTT.